These 21 T cell receptor beta chains originate from one sample sequenced in a study of Graves' ophthalmopathy and Graves' hyperthyroidism. For repertoire sequencing, the TCR beta CDR3 regions were amplified from RNA transcripts. HTBI primers primed a first-round RT-PCR, and a second-round multiplex PCR followed. One entry per CDR3 protein results from TCRdb running MiXCR on the multiplex PCR reads. The top ten clones hold more than 5.5% of a sample with hundreds of thousands of distinct CDR3 sequences, over 20% of them seen once. The sample was peripheral blood. These receptors came from a woman aged 18-29 years with stable Graves' hyperthyroidism. Some clones in this sample may be carry-over from other donors' samples.

Concerning this clonotype: A read error may account for a junction end that differs from germline. The genes are TRBV12-3 or TRBV12-4 and TRBJ2-7, with D perhaps matching TRBD1 (8 bases). The CDR3 runs to 12 residues. The CDR3 DNA reads TGTGCCAGCAGTTTAACAGGGGGGGACCAAGACTTC. Translating it yields CASSLTGGDQDF.

In the case of this clonotype: Given a much more abundant clone one base away, this may be a read error. The rearrangement uses TRBV7-2 and TRBJ1-5; D unclear. The CDR3 is made up of 13 amino acids. Germline-derived CDR1 and CDR2 are SGHTA and FQGNSA. CDR3 loop: CASSEQENQPRHF. CDR3 sequence (DNA): TGTGCCAGCAGCGAGCAGGAGAATCAGCCCCGGCATTTT.

The J gene is TRBJ1-1, the V gene TRBV12-3 or TRBV12-4; D is possibly TRBD1 (6 bases). V lost 6 bases and J lost 6, with 23 bases in between. CDR3 length equals 16 residues. CDR3 in amino acids: CASRPGGRGVVAEAFF. CDR3 DNA: TGTGCCAGCAGACCCGGGGGCAGGGGAGTTGTCGCTGAAGCTTTCTTT.

This clonotype was picked up a small number of times. The chain couples TRBV7-2 to TRBJ2-2, with D possibly called TRBD1 or TRBD2 (6 bases each). This CDR3 spans 15 amino acids. Trimming stripped 5 bases from V and 6 bases from J, with 16 bases between. CDR1 SGHTA and CDR2 FQGNSA come from the germline V gene. The DNA for the CDR3 is TGTGCCAGCAGCATTGTGGGGGGCAAATCCGGGGAGCTGTTTTTT. This translates into CASSIVGGKSGELFF.

This clonotype was observed at least ten times. This rearrangement joins TRBV5-5 to TRBJ1-1; D gene ambiguous. Germline V gene lookup returns CDR1 SGHKS and CDR2 YYEKEE (reference sequence). This CDR3 comprises 15 residues. V was pared by 3 bases and J by 3 bases, with 15 bases between. CDR3 in DNA: TGTGCCAGCAGCTATCACCCGACGGAGGACACTGAAGCTTTCTTT. Protein sequence: CASSYHPTEDTEAFF.

At least ten counts were recorded for this clonotype. This chain joins TRBV10-3 and TRBJ2-6; TRBD1 aligns across 7 bases. The CDR3 is made up of 15 amino acids. Unmatched junction bases numbered 3, after V lost 4 bases and J lost 3 bases. Germline V gene lookup returns CDR1 ENHRY and CDR2 SYGVKD. CDR3 sequence reads: CAISGQGYGANVLTF. The CDR3 region has the DNA TGTGCCATCAGTGGACAGGGTTATGGGGCCAACGTCCTGACTTTC.

V usage is TRBV12-3 or TRBV12-4 and J usage is TRBJ2-2; D not resolved. Between the trimmed V and J ends, which lost 5 bases and 6 bases, there was a span of 13 bases. The CDR3 covers 14 residues. The CDR3 sequence: CASSHEAGSGELFF. In nucleotides, the CDR3 is TGTGCCAGCAGTCACGAGGCTGGATCCGGGGAGCTGTTTTTT.

The rearrangement links TRBV15 to TRBJ2-3, with TRBD1 identical over 8 bases. The V gene's germline CDR1 is LNHNV and CDR2 YYDKDF (reference sequence). Trimming removed 3 bases from V and 0 bases from J; junction bases left unmatched: 2. This CDR3 contains 15 residues. The CDR3 here is CATSRNRGSTDTQYF. CDR3 sequence (DNA): TGTGCCACCAGCAGGAACAGGGGGAGCACAGATACGCAGTATTTT.

This clonotype was recorded a few times. It is likely a read error, because the conserved phenylalanine at the end of the CDR3 is missing. No DNA is shown, since the ends of the CDR3 on it are uncertain; the CDR3 is the one TCRdb lists. The gene calls are TRBV12-3 or TRBV12-4 and TRBJ1-5. The CDR3 has 13 amino acids, counting both end residues. The chain's CDR3 is CASTWDTNQPQQV.

CDR3 sequence reads: CASSYPRTSGQETQYF. CDR3 coding DNA: TGTGCCAGCAGTTATCCCCGGACTAGCGGGCAAGAGACCCAGTACTTC. The chain has TRBV6-5 and TRBJ2-5; 11 nucleotides agree with TRBD2. Trimming at V came to 3 bases and at J to 2 bases, leaving 5 bases not matched to a gene. The V gene's germline CDR1 is MNHEY and CDR2 SVGAGI. The CDR3 spans 16 residues.

This clonotype came up a few times. This sequence joins TRBV20-1 and TRBJ1-6; 7 nucleotides agree with TRBD1. V lost 3 bases to trimming and J lost 7 bases; unmatched junction nucleotides: 6. Germline V gene lookup returns CDR1 DFQATT and CDR2 SNEGSKA (reference sequence). The CDR3 spans 14 residues. This chain's CDR3 is CSASWSRGNSPLHF. The DNA of the CDR3 is TGCAGTGCTAGTTGGTCCAGGGGGAATTCACCCCTCCACTTT.

This clonotype has just a few counts. This chain links TRBV7-3 with TRBJ2-5; 10 positions agree with TRBD2. The ends lost 1 base at V and 2 bases at J; junction bases unmatched: 13. Germline V gene lookup returns CDR1 SGHTA and CDR2 FQGTGA. The length of the CDR3 is 19 residues. DNA of the CDR3: TGTGCCAGCAGCTTAAGAGGCGGTAGCGGGAGGCTGGGGCAAGAGACCCAGTACTTC. It yields the protein CASSLRGGSGRLGQETQYF.

The sample holds many counts of this clonotype. The chain joins TRBV11-2 to TRBJ1-5; TRBD1 agrees at 8 bases. This CDR3 region has 16 residues. The germline gives CDR1 SGHAT, CDR2 FQNNGV. V lost 5 bases to trimming and J lost 4 bases; unmatched junction nucleotides: 10. This CDR3 reads CASSLRTGNFNQPQHF. CDR3 coding DNA: TGTGCCAGCAGCCTACGGACAGGGAACTTTAATCAGCCCCAGCATTTT.

This clonotype was detected a few times. J is TRBJ1-5 and V is TRBV30; D is unclear. The CDR3 runs 13 residues. Trimming cost V 5 bases and J 2 bases, with 10 bases left between them. Germline CDR1 and CDR2: GTSNPN and SVGIG (reference sequence). CDR3 protein: CAWGVRGNQPQHF. DNA of the CDR3: TGTGCCTGGGGCGTTAGGGGCAATCAGCCCCAGCATTTT. The whole variable domain, filled in from reference TRBV30 and TRBJ1-5, reads SQTIHQWPATLVQPVGSPLSLECTVEGTSNPNLYWYRQAAGRGLQLLFYSVGIGQISSEVPQNLSASRPQDRQFILSSKKLLLSDSGFYLCAWGVRGNQPQHFGDGTRLSIL.

The rearrangement joins TRBV2 to TRBJ1-6; unclear D gene. Per the germline V gene, CDR1 is SNHLY and CDR2 is FYNNEI. The CDR3 sequence is 15 residues long. Trimming shortened V by 5 bases and J by 2 bases, and 10 bases separated the two germline ends. The CDR3 coding sequence is TGTGCCAGCAGTTGGGATCTCCCCTATAATTCACCCCTCCACTTT. This sequence encodes CASSWDLPYNSPLHF.

The chain recombines TRBV7-2 with TRBJ2-5; the match to TRBD2 covers 7 bases. Per germline, CDR1 SGHTA and CDR2 FQGNSA. Trimming removed 2 bases from V and 5 bases from J; junction bases left unmatched: 11. The CDR3 runs 16 residues. The CDR3 region is CASSLSRDPGGETQYF. In DNA, the CDR3 is TGTGCCAGCAGCTTATCCAGAGACCCGGGAGGTGAGACCCAGTACTTC.

This clonotype was observed at least ten times. The genes are TRBV20-1 and TRBJ2-5, with D possibly matching TRBD2 (6 bases). Trimming removed 5 bases at V and 5 bases at J, with 18 bases between. Looked up from germline, CDR1 is DFQATT and CDR2 is SNEGSKA (reference sequence). The CDR3 sequence is 14 residues long. CDR3 protein: CSAGHGGAGETQYF. DNA for the CDR3: TGCAGTGCTGGACACGGAGGGGCAGGGGAGACCCAGTACTTC.

The chain combines TRBV20-1 with TRBJ2-5; TRBD2 matches at 9 bases. CDR3 length: 17 residues. Trimming cost V 1 base and J 2 bases; bases outside gene matches: 11. CDR1 is DFQATT and CDR2 is SNEGSKA in the germline V gene (reference sequence). CDR3 protein: CSARAPTAGGRQETQYF. CDR3 in DNA: TGCAGTGCTAGAGCCCCGACGGCGGGAGGGCGACAAGAGACCCAGTACTTC.

The chain joins TRBV20-1 to TRBJ1-2; D uncertain. V was cut by 5 bases and J by 7 bases, with 14 bases left in between. Germline CDR1 reads DFQATT; CDR2 reads SNEGSKA (reference sequence). The CDR3 is made up of 12 amino acids. The CDR3 region is CSAPPQRAGYTF. The CDR3 nucleotides are TGCAGTGCTCCTCCTCAGCGGGCTGGCTACACCTTC.

V gene TRBV6-1 combines with J gene TRBJ1-1, with D unresolved. Trimming pared 6 bases from V and 3 bases from J, leaving 11 bases between. The CDR3 has 13 amino acids. Germline CDR1 is MNHNS and CDR2 is SASEGT. The CDR3: CASRAGIDTEAFF. CDR3 DNA sequence: TGTGCCAGCAGGGCAGGCATAGACACTGAAGCTTTCTTT.

This clonotype was observed many times. The chain has TRBV29-1 and TRBJ2-5, with 13 bases that match TRBD2. CDR3 length equals 15 residues. Germline values: CDR1 SQVTM, CDR2 ANQGSEA. V trimming: 6 bases; J trimming: 4 bases; junction bases outside the gene matches: 8. This CDR3 is CSVKGTSGIGETQYF. The CDR3 DNA follows: TGCAGCGTCAAAGGGACTAGCGGGATAGGAGAGACCCAGTACTTC.